Presented here are 6 T cell receptor beta chains from one specimen sequenced in a study of early T cells in non-severe SARS-CoV-2 infection. TCRdb redid the calling of the 5' RACE reads with MiXCR, one entry per CDR3 protein. This sample has tens of thousands of distinct CDR3 sequences, with roughly a tenth found just once. Sequencing was performed on whole blood, taken at baseline. The origin of the receptors is an adult who was a healthcare worker with PCR-confirmed SARS-CoV-2 infection or an uninfected control (not recorded which).

This clonotype was recorded a few times. V is TRBV20-1 and J is TRBJ1-5; TRBD1 agrees at 8 bases. Germline loops: CDR1 DFQATT, CDR2 SNEGSKA (reference sequence). The CDR3 has 15 amino acids. V lost 6 bases, J lost 2 bases, and 9 bases stayed unmatched. The CDR3, as DNA: TGCAGTGCCGCGCAGGGGGCGCGGGGCAATCAGCCCCAGCATTTT. This encodes CSAAQGARGNQPQHF.

This rearrangement joins TRBV10-2 to TRBJ2-1; 12 bases align to TRBD1. The germline gives CDR1 WSHSY, CDR2 SAAADI. This CDR3 has 15 residues. The V gene end was trimmed by 6 bases and the J gene end by 15 bases; junction bases not matched to a gene: 15. CDR3 DNA: TGCGCCAGCAGGTCCGGGACAGGGGGCTCGACTAACCTGTTCTTC. Its translation is CASRSGTGGSTNLFF.

CDR3 DNA sequence: TGTGCCAGCAGCCGCCTGAACAGGGGGGTTGAAAAACTGTTTTTT. It specifies CASSRLNRGVEKLFF. The chain carries TRBV7-2 and TRBJ1-4, with TRBD1 identical over 8 bases. This CDR3 comprises 15 residues. In germline, CDR1 is SGHTA, CDR2 FQGNSA. V shed 5 bases and J 7 bases; nucleotides not matched to a gene: 9.

This clonotype was counted between two and nine times. The chain has TRBV28 and TRBJ1-3; the D is unclear. This CDR3 contains 18 residues. Per the germline V gene, CDR1 is MDHEN and CDR2 is SYDVKM. V was clipped by 6 bases and J by 2 bases, with 23 bases between them. The CDR3 loop reads CASSPRARTERTGNTIYF. For the CDR3, the DNA is TGTGCCAGCAGCCCTCGAGCCCGTACGGAGAGGACTGGAAACACCATATATTTT.

There are a few counts of this clonotype. CDR3 DNA: TGTGCCAGCAGCTTGGAGGAGGGTGGCTACACCTTC. This codes for CASSLEEGGYTF. The chain has TRBV5-4 and TRBJ1-2, with no clear D. The V gene's germline CDR1 is SGHNT and CDR2 YYREEE (reference sequence). V dropped 0 bases and J dropped 7 bases, with 7 bases sitting between them. The CDR3 runs to 12 residues.

In its sample, this clonotype was seen many times. V and J are TRBV28 and TRBJ2-7, with 8 nucleotides matching TRBD1. Germline V gene lookup returns CDR1 MDHEN and CDR2 SYDVKM. CDR3 length: 16 residues. J was trimmed by 4 bases and V by 1 base; bases with no gene match: 9. CDR3 amino acids: CASSLFDRDRWYEQYF. CDR3 DNA sequence: TGTGCCAGCAGTTTATTTGACCGGGACAGGTGGTACGAGCAGTACTTC.